This entry lists 24 T cell receptor beta chains sequenced from one sample in a study of regulatory T cells in long-lasting Graves disease. Time point specified: persistent/refractory GD, antithyroid drugs over 5 years with positive TRAb. After RNA was extracted from PBMCs, the TCR library was made from it. Library construction for TCR beta used iRepertoire HTBI primers and Arm-PCR of CDR3 regions. TCRdb re-called the multiplex PCR reads with MiXCR, one entry per CDR3 protein. The table records about 470,000 distinct CDR3 sequences, around a fifth of them present only once. The material sequenced was peripheral blood mononuclear cells (PBMCs), taken when the disease was refractory, from a patient treated with antithyroid drugs. The receptors here all came from a female donor with Graves disease.

This chain joins TRBV5-1 and TRBJ1-1; 7 bases are a match to TRBD1. CDR3 length: 14 residues. With V trimmed by 4 bases and J by 5 bases, 8 bases remained unmatched. CDR1 and CDR2 (germline): SGHRS, YFSETQ. The CDR3 coding sequence is TGCGCCAGCAGCGGAACAGGGGCAGGGACTGAAGCTTTCTTT. This gives the protein CASSGTGAGTEAFF.

The chain carries TRBV7-9 and TRBJ2-5; D is undetermined. Germline-derived CDR1 and CDR2 are SEHNR and FQNEAQ (reference sequence). The CDR3 is 16 amino acids. V was cut by 5 bases and J by 5 bases, with 21 bases left in between. Here the CDR3 DNA reads TGTGCCAGCAGCCCGCCCCTTAAGGTGGGAAGGGAGACCCAGTACTTC. Amino acid sequence: CASSPPLKVGRETQYF.

Only a few counts were recorded for this clonotype. The chain recombines TRBV28 with TRBJ2-6; D may be TRBD1 or TRBD2 (5 bases each). Per germline, CDR1 MDHEN and CDR2 SYDVKM. Trimming shortened V by 7 bases and J by 0 bases, and 13 bases separated the two germline ends. The CDR3 runs to 16 residues. The CDR3 here is CASTSEGYSGANVLTF. The CDR3 DNA reads as TGTGCCAGCACCTCAGAGGGGTACTCTGGGGCCAACGTCCTGACTTTC.

This clonotype has a handful of counts. At one end the junction does not follow the germline gene, possibly because of a read error. The V and J genes are TRBV10-1 and TRBJ1-2; D unclear. Germline V lookup: CDR1 WNHNN, CDR2 SYGVQD (reference sequence). The CDR3 covers 12 residues. The DNA for the CDR3 is TGTGCCATCGGGGAACAGAACTATGGCTACACCTTC. Its protein is CAIGEQNYGYTF.

This clonotype came up once. The V gene is TRBV15, the J gene TRBJ2-2; D perhaps matches TRBD2 (6 bases). The CDR3 totals 15 residues. V lost 0 bases and J 10 bases, leaving 15 bases between the germline ends. The V gene's germline CDR1 is LNHNV and CDR2 YYDKDF (reference sequence). This chain's CDR3 is CATSRDGGTQEELFF. CDR3 in DNA: TGTGCCACCAGCAGAGATGGGGGGACTCAGGAGGAGCTGTTTTTT.

This clonotype was seen ten or more times. The chain has TRBV12-3 or TRBV12-4 and TRBJ1-2; TRBD1 aligns across 9 bases. This CDR3 is 13 amino acids long. Trimming at V came to 4 bases and at J to 6 bases, leaving 3 bases not matched to a gene. The CDR3, as DNA: TGTGCCAGCAGTTCCGGGACAGGGAATGGCTACACCTTC. Amino acid sequence: CASSSGTGNGYTF.

This clonotype was observed many times. CDR3 sequence (DNA): TGTGCCAGCAGTGAAGCCCCAGGAGACGAGCAGTACTTC. Translation gives CASSEAPGDEQYF. The V and J genes are TRBV6-1 and TRBJ2-7; no reliable D call. Germline CDR1 MNHNS, CDR2 SASEGT. With 0 bases removed from V and 5 bases from J, the gap between germline ends came to 8 bases. This CDR3 is built from 13 residues.

This clonotype was observed many times. CDR3 DNA sequence: TGTGCCAGCAGCCAGGGACAGGGAGTCAGAGAGACCCAGTACTTC. Translated, it gives CASSQGQGVRETQYF. The rearrangement uses TRBV12-3 or TRBV12-4 and TRBJ2-5; 9 bases are a match to TRBD1. CDR3 length: 15 amino acids. V was clipped by 6 bases and J by 4 bases; unmatched bases: 9.

This clonotype has only one observation. This likely came from a read error, as a far larger clone is one base away. V usage is TRBV7-6 and J usage is TRBJ1-5; D is possibly TRBD1 (6 bases). The V end lost 1 base, the J end lost 5 bases, and 9 bases lay between the germline ends. The germline V gene encodes CDR1 SGHVS and CDR2 FNYEAQ. The CDR3 length is 14 residues. The CDR3 DNA reads TGTGCCAGCAGCTTAGGGTCAGGGGATCAGCCCCAGCATTTT. It yields the protein CASSLGSGDQPQHF. Using reference TRBV7-6 and TRBJ1-5 for the parts outside the CDR3, the full variable domain is GAGVSQSPRYKVTKRGQDVALRCDPISGHVSLYWYRQALGQGPEFLTYFNYEAQQDKSGLPNDRFSAERPEGSISTLTIQRTEQRDSAMYRCASSLGSGDQPQHFGDGTRLSIL.

This clonotype was counted at least ten times. J is TRBJ2-5 and V is TRBV6-5; 10 nucleotides line up with TRBD2. V trimming: 0 bases; J trimming: 5 bases; junction bases outside the gene matches: 6. Per germline, CDR1 MNHEY and CDR2 SVGAGI. The CDR3 has 16 residues. The CDR3 reads CASSYSGLAVRETQYF. The CDR3 coding sequence is TGTGCCAGCAGTTACTCAGGACTAGCGGTACGGGAGACCCAGTACTTC.

This clonotype showed up many times. V and J are TRBV24-1 and TRBJ1-2, with unresolved D. V lost 6 bases to trimming and J lost 2 bases, with 9 bases between them. The germline V gene encodes CDR1 KGHDR and CDR2 SFDVKD. The CDR3 has 13 amino acids. The CDR3 reads CATSLDGNYGYTF. CDR3 bases: TGTGCCACCAGTCTCGACGGGAACTATGGCTACACCTTC.

This clonotype was seen repeatedly, ten times or more. The rearrangement joins TRBV28 to TRBJ2-5, with D unresolved. CDR1 and CDR2 from the germline V gene are MDHEN and SYDVKM. V was trimmed by 5 bases and J by 5 bases, leaving 15 bases between them. This CDR3 is built from 14 residues. The CDR3 DNA reads as TGTGCCAGCAGTCGCCATCAGGCCGGGGAGACCCAGTACTTC. Translation: CASSRHQAGETQYF.

This clonotype was picked up many times. This chain links TRBV28 with TRBJ2-7, with D unclear. This CDR3 is built from 11 residues. Trimming stripped 6 bases from V and 3 bases from J, with 6 bases between. CDR1 is MDHEN and CDR2 is SYDVKM in the germline V gene. This chain's CDR3 is CASRQNYEQYF. CDR3 DNA: TGTGCCAGCAGACAAAACTACGAGCAGTACTTC.

The chain links TRBV5-6 to TRBJ1-2; 9 bases fit TRBD1. The V gene's germline CDR1 is SGHDT and CDR2 YYEEEE. The V gene end was trimmed by 4 bases and the J gene end by 4 bases; junction bases not matched to a gene: 8. There are 15 residues in the CDR3. The CDR3 DNA sequence: TGTGCCAGCAGCCCGGGACAGGGTCATGGCTATGGCTACACCTTC. This sequence encodes CASSPGQGHGYGYTF.

J is TRBJ1-2 and V is TRBV3-1, with D unclear. V gave up 0 bases and J gave up 8 bases, with 16 bases separating them. The CDR3 extends over 15 amino acids. Germline V lookup: CDR1 LGHDT, CDR2 YNNKEL (reference sequence). CDR3 bases: TGTGCCAGCAGCCAAGAGGGCAGCGCAAGGGAAGGCTACACCTTC. It translates to CASSQEGSAREGYTF.

In its sample, this clonotype was seen a few times. V and J are TRBV24-1 and TRBJ1-1; a possible D gene is TRBD1 (6 bases). Trimming stripped 9 bases from V and 1 base from J, with 14 bases between. Germline values: CDR1 KGHDR, CDR2 SFDVKD. CDR3 length: 14 amino acids. The CDR3 protein is CATRGGGSNTEAFF. CDR3 nucleotides: TGTGCCACCCGGGGGGGCGGGTCGAACACTGAAGCTTTCTTT.

This clonotype came up once. This chain links TRBV12-3 or TRBV12-4 with TRBJ2-1; 10 bases match TRBD2. Trimming cost V 2 bases and J 4 bases; bases outside gene matches: 2. The CDR3 length is 15 residues. CDR3 nucleotide sequence: TGTGCCAGCAGTTTAATAGCGGGGGGTTACAATGAGCAGTTCTTC. It is translated as CASSLIAGGYNEQFF.

The chain employs TRBV19 and TRBJ1-2, with D uncertain. The CDR3 consists of 15 residues. Germline CDR1 is LNHDA and CDR2 is SQIVND (reference sequence). V was trimmed by 1 base and J by 2 bases, leaving 11 bases between them. The CDR3 reads CASSIGGHPNYGYTF. The DNA of the CDR3 is TGTGCCAGTAGTATAGGAGGCCATCCCAACTATGGCTACACCTTC.

Concerning this clonotype itself: A much larger clone sits a single nucleotide away, making a read error possible. The chain carries TRBV7-3 and TRBJ2-7; tentatively, D is TRBD2 (5 bases). Germline V gene data show CDR1 as SGHTA and CDR2 as FQGTGA. V lost 0 bases and J lost 2, with 8 bases in between. This CDR3 spans 14 amino acids. CDR3 protein: CASSLTPGAYEQYF. DNA for the CDR3: TGTGCCAGCAGCTTAACCCCCGGGGCCTACGAGCAGTACTTC.

This clonotype was detected ten times or more. V and J are TRBV20-1 and TRBJ1-5, with D maybe TRBD1 (5 bases). Trimming removed 6 bases at V and 7 bases at J, with 16 bases between. The germline V gene has CDR1 DFQATT and CDR2 SNEGSKA (reference sequence). The CDR3 covers 13 residues. The CDR3 nucleotides are TGCAGTGCGATTCAGGGTGTAGGACAGCCCCAGCATTTT. Residues: CSAIQGVGQPQHF.

Comments on this clonotype: A read error is possible here, since a much larger clone lies one base away. The chain uses TRBV12-3 or TRBV12-4 and TRBJ2-4; TRBD1 matches at 11 bases. J was trimmed by 7 bases and V by 3 bases; bases with no gene match: 5. The CDR3 extends over 15 amino acids. The CDR3 sequence is CASSFLRDRGNIQYF. Written as DNA, the CDR3 is TGTGCCAGCAGTTTTCTAAGGGACAGGGGGAACATTCAGTACTTC.

This clonotype was seen repeatedly, ten times or more. This chain links TRBV9 with TRBJ1-1, with D unresolved. Germline loops: CDR1 SGDLS, CDR2 YYNGEE. The CDR3 sequence is 15 residues long. Between the trimmed V and J ends, which lost 3 bases and 0 bases, there was a span of 12 bases. The CDR3 sequence is CASSADLNMNTEAFF. The DNA for the CDR3 is TGTGCCAGCAGCGCTGACCTAAACATGAACACTGAAGCTTTCTTT.

The V gene is TRBV4-2, the J gene TRBJ2-7; 8 bases line up with TRBD2. V gave up 0 bases and J gave up 1 base; unmatched junction bases: 11. The CDR3 totals 18 residues. Germline V gene lookup returns CDR1 LGHNA and CDR2 YNFKEQ. As DNA, the CDR3 is TGTGCCAGCAGCCAAGATTTGGGGGGAGGACTAGCTTCCTACGAGCAGTACTTC. This translates into CASSQDLGGGLASYEQYF.

The sample holds many counts of this clonotype. The rearrangement joins TRBV6-5 to TRBJ1-1, with TRBD1 matching over 7 bases. J gave up 2 bases and V 0 bases, and 3 bases lay outside the gene matches. The germline gives CDR1 MNHEY, CDR2 SVGAGI. The CDR3 has 15 amino acids. The CDR3 DNA sequence: TGTGCCAGCAGTTACTCGAGACAGGGTAACACTGAAGCTTTCTTT. Amino acid sequence: CASSYSRQGNTEAFF.